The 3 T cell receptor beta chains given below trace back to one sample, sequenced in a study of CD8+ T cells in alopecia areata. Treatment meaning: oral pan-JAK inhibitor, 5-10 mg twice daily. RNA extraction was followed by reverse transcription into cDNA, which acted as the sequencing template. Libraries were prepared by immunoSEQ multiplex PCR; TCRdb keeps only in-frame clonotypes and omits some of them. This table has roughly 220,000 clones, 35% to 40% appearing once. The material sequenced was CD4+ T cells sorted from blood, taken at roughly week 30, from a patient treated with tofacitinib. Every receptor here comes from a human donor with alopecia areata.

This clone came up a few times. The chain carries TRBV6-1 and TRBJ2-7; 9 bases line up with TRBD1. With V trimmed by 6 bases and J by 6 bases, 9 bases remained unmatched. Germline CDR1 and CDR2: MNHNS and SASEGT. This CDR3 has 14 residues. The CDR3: CASRPPGQGSEQYF. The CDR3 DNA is TGTGCCAGCAGACCCCCGGGACAGGGATCCGAGCAGTACTTC.

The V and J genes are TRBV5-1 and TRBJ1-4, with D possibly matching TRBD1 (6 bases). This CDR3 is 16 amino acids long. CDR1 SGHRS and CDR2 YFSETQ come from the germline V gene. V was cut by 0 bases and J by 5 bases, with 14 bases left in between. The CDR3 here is CASSLANGGPNEKLFF. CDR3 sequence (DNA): TGCGCCAGCAGCTTGGCCAACGGGGGCCCGAATGAAAAACTGTTTTTT. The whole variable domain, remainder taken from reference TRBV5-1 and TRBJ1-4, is KAGVTQTPRYLIKTRGQQVTLSCSPISGHRSVSWYQQTPGQGLQFLFEYFSETQRNKGNFPGRFSGRQFSNSRSEMNVSTLELGDSALYLCASSLANGGPNEKLFFGSGTQLSVL.

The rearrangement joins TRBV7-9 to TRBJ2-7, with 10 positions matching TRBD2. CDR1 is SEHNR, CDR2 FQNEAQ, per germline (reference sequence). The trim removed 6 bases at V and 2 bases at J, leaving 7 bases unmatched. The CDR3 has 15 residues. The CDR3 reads CASSSQREGPYEQYF. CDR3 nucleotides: TGTGCCAGCAGTTCCCAGCGGGAGGGACCCTACGAGCAGTACTTC. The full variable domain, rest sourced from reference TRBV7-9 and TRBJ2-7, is DTGVSQNPRHKITKRGQNVTFRCDPISEHNRLYWYRQTLGQGPEFLTYFQNEAQLEKSRLLSDRFSAERPKGSFSTLEIQRTEQGDSAMYLCASSSQREGPYEQYFGPGTRLTVT.